These T cell receptor beta chains were read from a single sample in a study of graft-versus-host responses after intestinal transplantation. Repertoires were generated with immunoSEQ multiplex PCR, while TCRdb's copy carries only in-frame clones and drops some. The sample holds more than 85,000 clones; roughly 90% are singletons and the top ten take approximately 0.064%. No antigen has been identified for these receptors. The sequencing used unstimulated CD8+ T cells sorted from spleen or lymph node cells, collected before transplant. These TCRs come from a human donor who was the organ donor for an intestinal transplant. Each CDR3 is given with its conserved first and last residue. The D gene is left open where the match is weak. Where a row states a size, it is once, few, many or the class of an expanded clone; other rows omit it.

V gene	D gene	clone size	J gene	CDR3 protein	CDR3 DNA
TRBV4-1	TRBD1	-	TRBJ1-6	CASSQEIEGTGGSPLHF	TGCGCCAGCAGCCAAGAGATAGAGGGGACAGGGGGTTCACCCCTCCACTTT
TRBV19	-	once	TRBJ1-5	CASSPPDQPQHF	TGTGCCAGTAGTCCCCCCGATCAGCCCCAGCATTTT
TRBV2	-	once	TRBJ1-6	CASRGSPLHF	TGTGCCAGTCGGGGTTCACCCCTCCACTTT
TRBV11-2	-	-	TRBJ1-2	CASSLGVRGDAFYTF	TGTGCCAGCAGCTTAGGTGTCAGGGGAGATGCCTTCTACACCTTC
TRBV6-1	-	-	TRBJ2-7	CASSEASPYEQYF	TGTGCCAGCAGTGAAGCCTCCCCCTACGAGCAGTACTTC
TRBV28	-	-	TRBJ2-7	CASSFLKPYEQYF	TGTGCCAGCAGTTTTTTGAAGCCCTACGAGCAGTACTTC
TRBV4-1	-	-	TRBJ2-7	CASSQDPLTVFGYEQYF	TGCGCCAGCAGCCAAGATCCCTTGACTGTGTTTGGTTACGAGCAGTACTTC
TRBV21-1	-	-	TRBJ1-1	CASHQNSLGGAFF	TGTGCCAGCCACCAAAATTCCCTTGGCGGAGCTTTCTTT
TRBV19	TRBD2	-	TRBJ2-1	CASSMVAGGHNEQFF	TGTGCCAGTAGTATGGTAGCGGGGGGTCACAATGAGCAGTTCTTC
TRBV28	TRBD2	-	TRBJ2-5	CASSLSSSGRAFYQETQYF	TGTGCCAGCAGTTTATCTTCTAGCGGGAGGGCCTTCTACCAAGAGACCCAGTACTTC
TRBV15	TRBD2	-	TRBJ2-3	CATSRAESGLGTDTQYF	TGTGCCACCAGCAGAGCCGAATCGGGACTAGGGACAGATACGCAGTATTTT
TRBV11-2	TRBD2	-	TRBJ2-3	CASSLGGGDTDTQYF	TGTGCCAGCAGCTTAGGGGGAGGGGACACAGATACGCAGTATTTT
TRBV28	-	-	TRBJ2-3	CASMRAGSTDTQYF	TGTGCCAGCATGAGGGCGGGAAGCACAGATACGCAGTATTTT